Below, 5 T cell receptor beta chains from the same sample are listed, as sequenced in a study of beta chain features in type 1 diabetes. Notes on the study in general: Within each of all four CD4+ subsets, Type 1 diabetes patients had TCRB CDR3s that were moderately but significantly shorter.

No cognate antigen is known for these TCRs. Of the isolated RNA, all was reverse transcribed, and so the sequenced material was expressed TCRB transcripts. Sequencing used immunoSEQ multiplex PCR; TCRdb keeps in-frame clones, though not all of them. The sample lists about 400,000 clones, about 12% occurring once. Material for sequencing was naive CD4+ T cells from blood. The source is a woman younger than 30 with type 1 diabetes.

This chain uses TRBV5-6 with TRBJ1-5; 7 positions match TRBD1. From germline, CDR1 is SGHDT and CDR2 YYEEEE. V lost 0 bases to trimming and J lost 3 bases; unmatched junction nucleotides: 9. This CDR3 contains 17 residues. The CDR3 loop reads CASSLARGDRHNQPQHF. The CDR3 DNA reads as TGTGCCAGCAGCTTGGCCAGGGGGGACAGACACAATCAGCCCCAGCATTTT.

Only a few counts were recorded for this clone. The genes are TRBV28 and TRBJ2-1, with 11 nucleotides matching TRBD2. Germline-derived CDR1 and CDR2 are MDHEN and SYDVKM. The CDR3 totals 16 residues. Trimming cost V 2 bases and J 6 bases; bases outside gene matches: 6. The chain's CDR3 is CASSLRLAGGTNEQFF. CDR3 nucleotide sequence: TGTGCCAGCAGTTTACGTCTAGCGGGAGGAACCAATGAGCAGTTCTTC. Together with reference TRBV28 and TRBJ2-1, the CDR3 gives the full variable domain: DVKVTQSSRYLVKRTGEKVFLECVQDMDHENMFWYRQDPGLGLRLIYFSYDVKMKEKGDIPEGYSVSREKKERFSLILESASTNQTSMYLCASSLRLAGGTNEQFFGPGTRLTVL.

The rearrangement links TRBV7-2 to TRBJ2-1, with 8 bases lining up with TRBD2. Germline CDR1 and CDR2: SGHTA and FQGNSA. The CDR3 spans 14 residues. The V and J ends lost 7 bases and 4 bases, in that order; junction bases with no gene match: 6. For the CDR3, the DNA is TGTGCCAGCACCACGGGGGGGATTTACAATGAGCAGTTCTTC. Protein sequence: CASTTGGIYNEQFF. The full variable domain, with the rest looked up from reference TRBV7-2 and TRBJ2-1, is GAGVSQSPSNKVTEKGKDVELRCDPISGHTALYWYRQSLGQGLEFLIYFQGNSAPDKSGLPSDRFSAERTGGSVSTLTIQRTQQEDSAVYLCASTTGGIYNEQFFGPGTRLTVL.

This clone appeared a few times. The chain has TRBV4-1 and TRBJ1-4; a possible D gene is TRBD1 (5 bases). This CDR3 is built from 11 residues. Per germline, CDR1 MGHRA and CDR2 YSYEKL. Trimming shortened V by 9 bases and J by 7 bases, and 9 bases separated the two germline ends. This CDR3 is CASGGAEKLFF. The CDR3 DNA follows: TGCGCCAGTGGCGGGGCTGAAAAACTGTTTTTT.

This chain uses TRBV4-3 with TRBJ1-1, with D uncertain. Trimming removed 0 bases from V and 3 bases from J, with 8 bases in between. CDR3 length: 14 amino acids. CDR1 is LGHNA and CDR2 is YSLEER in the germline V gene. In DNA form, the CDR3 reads TGCGCCAGCAGCCAAGATGTCGGGTACACTGAAGCTTTCTTT. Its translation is CASSQDVGYTEAFF.